This entry lists 2 T cell receptor beta chains sequenced from one sample in a study of monozygotic twins with inflammatory bowel disease. After re-calling the 5' RACE reads, TCRdb lists one entry per CDR3 protein, DNA absent. This sample's table has around 380,000 distinct CDR3 sequences. Sequencing input: blood. The receptors were gathered from a human donor with ulcerative colitis or Crohn's disease, or a healthy co-twin of an affected twin (not recorded which).

The V gene is TRBV2, the J gene TRBJ2-1; TCRdb calls TRBD1, which cannot be checked without DNA. CDR3 size: 15 residues. Germline CDR1 is SNHLY and CDR2 is FYNNEI. The CDR3 protein is CASRNRGAAYNEQFF.

The rearrangement links TRBV5-4 to TRBJ2-3; the D call from TCRdb, TRBD1, cannot be confirmed without DNA. CDR3 length: 16 residues. Germline assignment: CDR1 SGHNT and CDR2 YYREEE (reference sequence). CDR3 region: CASSLVGRGSTDTQYF. Together with reference TRBV5-4 and TRBJ2-3, the CDR3 gives the full variable domain: ETGVTQSPTHLIKTRGQQVTLRCSSQSGHNTVSWYQQALGQGPQFIFQYYREEENGRGNFPPRFSGLQFPNYSSELNVNALELDDSALYLCASSLVGRGSTDTQYFGPGTRLTVL.